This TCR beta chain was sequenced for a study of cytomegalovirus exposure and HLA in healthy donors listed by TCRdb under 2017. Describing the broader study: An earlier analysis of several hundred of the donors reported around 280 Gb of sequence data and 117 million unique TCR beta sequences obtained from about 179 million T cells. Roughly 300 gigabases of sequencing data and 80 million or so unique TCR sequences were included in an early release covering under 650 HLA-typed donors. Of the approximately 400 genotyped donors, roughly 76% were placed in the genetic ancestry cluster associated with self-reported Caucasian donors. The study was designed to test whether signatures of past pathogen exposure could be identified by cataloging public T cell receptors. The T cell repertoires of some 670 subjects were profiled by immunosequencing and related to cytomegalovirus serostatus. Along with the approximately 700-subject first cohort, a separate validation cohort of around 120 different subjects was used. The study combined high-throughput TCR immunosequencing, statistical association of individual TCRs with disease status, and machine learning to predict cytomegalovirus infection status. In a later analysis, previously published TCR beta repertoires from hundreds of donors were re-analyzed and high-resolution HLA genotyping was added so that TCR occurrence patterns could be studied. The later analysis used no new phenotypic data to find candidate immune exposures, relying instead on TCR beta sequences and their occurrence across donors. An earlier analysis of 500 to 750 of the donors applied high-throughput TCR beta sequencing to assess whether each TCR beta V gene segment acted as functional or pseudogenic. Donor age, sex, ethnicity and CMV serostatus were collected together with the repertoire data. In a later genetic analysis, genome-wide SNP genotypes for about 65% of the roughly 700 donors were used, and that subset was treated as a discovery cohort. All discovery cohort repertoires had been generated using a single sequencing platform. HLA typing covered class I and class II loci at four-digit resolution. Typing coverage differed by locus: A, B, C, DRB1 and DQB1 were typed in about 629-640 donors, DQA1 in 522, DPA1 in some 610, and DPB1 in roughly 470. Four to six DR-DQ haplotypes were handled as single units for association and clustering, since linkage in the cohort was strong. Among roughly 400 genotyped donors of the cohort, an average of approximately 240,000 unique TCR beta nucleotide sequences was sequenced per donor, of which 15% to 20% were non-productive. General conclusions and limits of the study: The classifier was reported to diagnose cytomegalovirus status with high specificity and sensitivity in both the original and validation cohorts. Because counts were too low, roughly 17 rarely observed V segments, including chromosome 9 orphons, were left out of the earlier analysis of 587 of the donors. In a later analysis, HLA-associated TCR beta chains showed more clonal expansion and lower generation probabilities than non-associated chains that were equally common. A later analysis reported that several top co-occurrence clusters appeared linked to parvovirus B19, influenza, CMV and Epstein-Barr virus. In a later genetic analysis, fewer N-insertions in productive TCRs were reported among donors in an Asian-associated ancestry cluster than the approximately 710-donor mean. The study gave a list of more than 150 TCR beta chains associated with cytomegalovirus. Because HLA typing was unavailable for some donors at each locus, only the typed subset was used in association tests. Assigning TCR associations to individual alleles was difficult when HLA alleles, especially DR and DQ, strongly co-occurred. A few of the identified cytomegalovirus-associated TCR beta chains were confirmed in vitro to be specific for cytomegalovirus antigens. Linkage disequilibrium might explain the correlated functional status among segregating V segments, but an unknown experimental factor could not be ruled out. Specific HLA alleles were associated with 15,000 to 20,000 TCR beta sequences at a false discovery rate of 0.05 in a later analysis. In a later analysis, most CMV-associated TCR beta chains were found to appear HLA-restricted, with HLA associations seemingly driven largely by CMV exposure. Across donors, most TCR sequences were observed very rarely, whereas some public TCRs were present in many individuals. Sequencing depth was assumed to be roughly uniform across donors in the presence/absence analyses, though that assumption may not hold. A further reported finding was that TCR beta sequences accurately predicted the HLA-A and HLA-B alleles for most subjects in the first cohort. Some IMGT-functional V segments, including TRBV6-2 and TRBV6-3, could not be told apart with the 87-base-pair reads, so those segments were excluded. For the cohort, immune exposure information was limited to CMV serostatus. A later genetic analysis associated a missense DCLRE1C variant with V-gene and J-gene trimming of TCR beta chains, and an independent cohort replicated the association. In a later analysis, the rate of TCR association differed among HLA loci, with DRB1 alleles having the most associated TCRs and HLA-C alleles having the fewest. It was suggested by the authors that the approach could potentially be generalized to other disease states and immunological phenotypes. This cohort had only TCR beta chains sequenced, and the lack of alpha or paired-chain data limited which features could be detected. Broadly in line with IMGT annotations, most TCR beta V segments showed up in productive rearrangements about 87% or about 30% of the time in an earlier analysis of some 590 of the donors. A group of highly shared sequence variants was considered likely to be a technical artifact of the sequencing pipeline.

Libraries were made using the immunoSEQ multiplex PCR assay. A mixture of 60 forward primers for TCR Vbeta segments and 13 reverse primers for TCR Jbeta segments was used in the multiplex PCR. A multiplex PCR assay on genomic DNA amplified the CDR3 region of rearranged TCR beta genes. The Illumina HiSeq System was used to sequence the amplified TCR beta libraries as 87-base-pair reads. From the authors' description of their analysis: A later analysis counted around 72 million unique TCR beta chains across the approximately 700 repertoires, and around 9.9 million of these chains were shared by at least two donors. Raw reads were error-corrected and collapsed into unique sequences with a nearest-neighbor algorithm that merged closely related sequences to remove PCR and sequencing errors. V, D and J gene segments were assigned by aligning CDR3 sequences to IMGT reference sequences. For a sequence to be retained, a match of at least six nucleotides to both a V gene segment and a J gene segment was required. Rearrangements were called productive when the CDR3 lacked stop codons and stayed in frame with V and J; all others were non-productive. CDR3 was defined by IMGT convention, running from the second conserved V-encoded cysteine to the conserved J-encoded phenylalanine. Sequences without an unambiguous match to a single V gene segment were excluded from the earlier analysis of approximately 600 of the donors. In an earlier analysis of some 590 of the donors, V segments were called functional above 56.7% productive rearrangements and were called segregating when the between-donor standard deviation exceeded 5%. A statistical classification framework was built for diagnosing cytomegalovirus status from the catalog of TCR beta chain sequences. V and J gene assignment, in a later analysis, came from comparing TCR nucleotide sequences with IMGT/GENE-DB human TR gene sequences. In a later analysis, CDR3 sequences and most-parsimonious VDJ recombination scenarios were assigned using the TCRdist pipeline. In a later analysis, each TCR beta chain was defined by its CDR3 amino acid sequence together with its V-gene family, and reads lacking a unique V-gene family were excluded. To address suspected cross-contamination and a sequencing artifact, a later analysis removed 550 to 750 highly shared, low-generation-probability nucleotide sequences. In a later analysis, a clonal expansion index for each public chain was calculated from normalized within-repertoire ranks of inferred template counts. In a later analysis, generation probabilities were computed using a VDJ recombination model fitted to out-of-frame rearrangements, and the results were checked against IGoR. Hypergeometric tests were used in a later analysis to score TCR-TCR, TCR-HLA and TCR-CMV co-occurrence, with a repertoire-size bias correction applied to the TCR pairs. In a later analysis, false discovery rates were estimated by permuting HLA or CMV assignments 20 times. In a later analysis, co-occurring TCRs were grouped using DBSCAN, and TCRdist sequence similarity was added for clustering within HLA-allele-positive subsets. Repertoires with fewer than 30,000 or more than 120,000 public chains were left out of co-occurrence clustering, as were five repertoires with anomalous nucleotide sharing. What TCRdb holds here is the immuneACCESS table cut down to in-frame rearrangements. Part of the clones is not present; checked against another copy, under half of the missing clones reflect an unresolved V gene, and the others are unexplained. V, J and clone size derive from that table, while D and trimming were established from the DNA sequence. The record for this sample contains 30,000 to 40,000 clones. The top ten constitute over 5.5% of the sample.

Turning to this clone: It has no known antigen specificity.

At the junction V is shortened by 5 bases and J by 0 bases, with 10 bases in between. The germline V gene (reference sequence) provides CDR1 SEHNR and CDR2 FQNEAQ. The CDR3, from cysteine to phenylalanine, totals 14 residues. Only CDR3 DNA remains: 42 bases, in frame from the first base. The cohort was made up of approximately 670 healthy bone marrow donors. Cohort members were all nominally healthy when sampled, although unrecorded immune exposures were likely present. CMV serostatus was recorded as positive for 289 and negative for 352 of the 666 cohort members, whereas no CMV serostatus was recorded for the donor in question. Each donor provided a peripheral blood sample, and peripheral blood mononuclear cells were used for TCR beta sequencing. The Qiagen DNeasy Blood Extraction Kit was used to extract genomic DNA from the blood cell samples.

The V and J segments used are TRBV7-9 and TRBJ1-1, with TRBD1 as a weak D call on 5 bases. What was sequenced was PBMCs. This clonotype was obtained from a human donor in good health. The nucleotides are TGTGCCAGCAGCGGCAGGGTTGTGAACACTGAAGCTTTCTTT. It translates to CASSGRVVNTEAFF.